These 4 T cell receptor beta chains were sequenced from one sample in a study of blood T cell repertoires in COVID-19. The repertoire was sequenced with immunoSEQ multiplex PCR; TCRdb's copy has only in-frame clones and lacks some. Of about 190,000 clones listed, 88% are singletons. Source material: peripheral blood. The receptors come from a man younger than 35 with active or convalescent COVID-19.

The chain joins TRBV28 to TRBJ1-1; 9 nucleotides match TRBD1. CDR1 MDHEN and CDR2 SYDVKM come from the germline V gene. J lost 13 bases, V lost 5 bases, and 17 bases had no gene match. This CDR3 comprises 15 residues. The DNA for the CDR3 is TGTGCCAGCAGTCGCCGGGACAGGGAAGGATTCGGTGGTTTCTTT. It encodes CASSRRDREGFGGFF.

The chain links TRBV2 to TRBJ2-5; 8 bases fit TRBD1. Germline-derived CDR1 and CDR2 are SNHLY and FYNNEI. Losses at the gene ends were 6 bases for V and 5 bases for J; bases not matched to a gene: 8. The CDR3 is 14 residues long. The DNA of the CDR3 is TGTGCCAGCAGGATGACAGGGGCTGGGGAGACCCAGTACTTC. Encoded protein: CASRMTGAGETQYF.

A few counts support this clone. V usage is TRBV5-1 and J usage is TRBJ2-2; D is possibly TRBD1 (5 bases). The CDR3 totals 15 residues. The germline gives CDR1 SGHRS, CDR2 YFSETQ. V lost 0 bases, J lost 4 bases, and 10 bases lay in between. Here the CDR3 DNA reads TGCGCCAGCAGCTTGGCAGGGTTGGCCACCGGGGAGCTGTTTTTT. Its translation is CASSLAGLATGELFF. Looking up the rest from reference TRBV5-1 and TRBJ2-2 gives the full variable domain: KAGVTQTPRYLIKTRGQQVTLSCSPISGHRSVSWYQQTPGQGLQFLFEYFSETQRNKGNFPGRFSGRQFSNSRSEMNVSTLELGDSALYLCASSLAGLATGELFFGEGSRLTVL.

The CDR3, as DNA: TGTGCCTGGAGCCTAGCGGGGGGGGGAAATGAGCAGTTCTTC. Residues: CAWSLAGGGNEQFF. This chain joins TRBV30 and TRBJ2-1, with 12 nucleotides matching TRBD2. The CDR3 is 14 residues long. Germline V gives CDR1 GTSNPN, CDR2 SVGIG (reference sequence). V dropped 3 bases and J dropped 7; count of bases not matched to a gene: 4.